What follows describes a single T cell receptor (beta chain). TCRdb's table, derived via immunoSEQ multiplex PCR, lists solely in-frame clones and lacks some. The sample carries approximately 580,000 clones, around 78% recorded once. This sample is part of a study of shared T cell receptors in the human thymus. V lost 0 bases to trimming and J lost 5 bases; unmatched junction nucleotides: 18. The germline V gene has CDR1 SGHNT and CDR2 YYREEE (reference sequence). The CDR3 totals 19 residues. These data were likewise used in another study, on human thymus T cells. That study reports: Thymic resections from corrective heart surgery supplied the tissue.

This chain uses TRBV5-4 with TRBJ1-2; 8 bases map to TRBD1. This receptor was obtained from a boy under three years old with a congenital heart defect. The sample consisted of thymocytes. The CDR3 DNA reads as TGTGCCAGCAGCTTGGCGGGACAGGAAAGCTCGTACTCCGTATATGGCTACACCTTC. Residues: CASSLAGQESSYSVYGYTF.